This T cell receptor beta chain was obtained from a study of cytomegalovirus exposure and HLA in healthy donors. PCR was performed using 60 Vbeta and 13 Jbeta primers. The data were produced by immunoSEQ multiplex PCR, yet TCRdb's version contains in-frame clones alone and is incomplete. Seen here are about 270,000 clones, roughly 70% observed once, and the top ten hold 2% to 2.5%. With regard to this clone: As yet, its antigen is unknown.

Overall study findings and caveats: Data from an earlier analysis indicated that most TCR beta V segments were productive either about 87% or about 30% of the time.

V lost 5 bases and J lost 4, with 16 bases in between. The germline V gene encodes CDR1 MDHEN and CDR2 SYDVKM. This CDR3 is 15 amino acids long. The chain links TRBV28 to TRBJ2-3; D remains unclear. The origin of this receptor is a female donor in good health and CMV-seronegative. Material for sequencing was PBMCs. CDR3 protein: CASSPIDPTPDTQYF. DNA of the CDR3: TGTGCCAGCAGTCCCATCGACCCGACACCAGATACGCAGTATTTT.